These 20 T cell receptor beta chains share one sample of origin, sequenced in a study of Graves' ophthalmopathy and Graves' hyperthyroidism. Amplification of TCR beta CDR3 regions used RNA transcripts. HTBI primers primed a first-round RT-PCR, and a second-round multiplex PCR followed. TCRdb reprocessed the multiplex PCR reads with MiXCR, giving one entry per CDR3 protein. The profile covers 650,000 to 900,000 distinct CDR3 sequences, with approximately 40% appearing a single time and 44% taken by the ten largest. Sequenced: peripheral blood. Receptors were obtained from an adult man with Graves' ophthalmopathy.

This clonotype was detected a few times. For the CDR3, the DNA is TGCAGTGCTGCATCCAGTCTAGACGAGCAGTACTTC. Its protein product is CSAASSLDEQYF. J is TRBJ2-7 and V is TRBV20-1; D uncertain. Germline V gene lookup returns CDR1 DFQATT and CDR2 SNEGSKA (reference sequence). This CDR3 region has 12 residues. V lost 5 bases to trimming and J lost 5 bases, with 13 bases between them.

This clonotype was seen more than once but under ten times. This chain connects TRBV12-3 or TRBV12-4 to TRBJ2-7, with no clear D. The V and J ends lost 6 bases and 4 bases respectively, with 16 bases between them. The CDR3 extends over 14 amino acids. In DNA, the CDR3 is TGTGCCAGCAGCCAGCACGCCAGTCTATACGAGCAGTACTTC. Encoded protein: CASSQHASLYEQYF.

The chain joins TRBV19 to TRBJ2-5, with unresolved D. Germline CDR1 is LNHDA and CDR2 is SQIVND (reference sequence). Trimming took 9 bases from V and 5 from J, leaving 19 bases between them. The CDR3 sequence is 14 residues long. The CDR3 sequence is CASSAHTSRETQYF. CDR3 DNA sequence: TGTGCCAGCAGTGCCCACACGAGCCGGGAGACCCAGTACTTC.

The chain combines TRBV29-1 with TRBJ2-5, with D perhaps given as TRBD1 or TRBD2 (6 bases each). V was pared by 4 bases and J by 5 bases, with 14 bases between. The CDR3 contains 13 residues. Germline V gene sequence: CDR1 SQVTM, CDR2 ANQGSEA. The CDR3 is CSVVGGSHETQYF. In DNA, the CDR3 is TGCAGCGTTGTAGGGGGGTCCCACGAGACCCAGTACTTC.

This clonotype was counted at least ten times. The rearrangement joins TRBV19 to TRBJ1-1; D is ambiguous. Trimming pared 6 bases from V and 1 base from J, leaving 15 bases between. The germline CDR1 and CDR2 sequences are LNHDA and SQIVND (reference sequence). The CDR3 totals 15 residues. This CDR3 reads CASSHKADPNTEAFF. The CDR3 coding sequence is TGTGCCAGTAGCCACAAAGCAGATCCGAACACTGAAGCTTTCTTT. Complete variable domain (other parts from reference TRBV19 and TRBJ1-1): DGGITQSPKYLFRKEGQNVTLSCEQNLNHDAMYWYRQDPGQGLRLIYYSQIVNDFQKGDIAEGYSVSREKKESFPLTVTSAQKNPTAFYLCASSHKADPNTEAFFGQGTRLTVV.

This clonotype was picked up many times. The CDR3 DNA sequence: TGCAGCGTGTCGGGGAGGGGAGCGGGTGAAGCTTTCTTT. The encoded protein is CSVSGRGAGEAFF. The V call is TRBV29-1, the J call TRBJ1-1, with D tentatively TRBD1 (5 bases). Between the trimmed V and J ends, which lost 6 bases and 7 bases, there was a span of 18 bases. The CDR3 consists of 13 residues. Germline values: CDR1 SQVTM, CDR2 ANQGSEA.

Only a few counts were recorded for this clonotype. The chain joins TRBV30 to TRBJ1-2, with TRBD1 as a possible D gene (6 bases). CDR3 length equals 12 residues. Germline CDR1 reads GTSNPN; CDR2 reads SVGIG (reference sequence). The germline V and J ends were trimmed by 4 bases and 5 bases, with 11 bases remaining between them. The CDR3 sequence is CAWKAGVYGYTF. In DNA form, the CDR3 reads TGTGCCTGGAAAGCAGGGGTGTATGGCTACACCTTC.

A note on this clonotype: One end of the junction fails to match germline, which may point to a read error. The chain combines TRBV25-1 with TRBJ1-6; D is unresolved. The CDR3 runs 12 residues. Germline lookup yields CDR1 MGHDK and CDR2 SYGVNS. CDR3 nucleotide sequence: TGTGCCAGCAGCCCCGGCAATTCACCCCCCCACTTT. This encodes CASSPGNSPPHF. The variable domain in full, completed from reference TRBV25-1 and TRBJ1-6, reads EADIYQTPRYLVIGTGKKITLECSQTMGHDKMYWYQQDPGMELHLIHYSYGVNSTEKGDLSSESTVSRIRTEHFPLTLESARPSHTSQYLCASSPGNSPPHFGNGTRLTVT.

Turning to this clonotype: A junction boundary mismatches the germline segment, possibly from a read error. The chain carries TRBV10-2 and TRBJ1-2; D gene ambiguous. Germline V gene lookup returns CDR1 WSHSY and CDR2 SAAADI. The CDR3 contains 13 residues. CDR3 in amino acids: CASIEGGNYGYTF. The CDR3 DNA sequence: TGTGCCAGCATCGAAGGAGGTAACTATGGCTACACCTTC.

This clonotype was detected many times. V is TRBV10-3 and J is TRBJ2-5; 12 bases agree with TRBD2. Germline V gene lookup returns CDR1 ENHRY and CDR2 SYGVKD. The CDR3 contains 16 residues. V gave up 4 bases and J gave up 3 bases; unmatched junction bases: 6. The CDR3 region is CAISGTSGDRKETQYF. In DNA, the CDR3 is TGTGCCATCAGTGGGACTAGCGGGGATCGGAAAGAGACCCAGTACTTC.

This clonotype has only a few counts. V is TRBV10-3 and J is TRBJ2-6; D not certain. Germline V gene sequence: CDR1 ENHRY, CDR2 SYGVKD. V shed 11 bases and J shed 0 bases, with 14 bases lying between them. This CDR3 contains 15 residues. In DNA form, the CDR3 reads TGTGCCTGGACCCCTTCCCGCTCTGGGGCCAACGTCCTGACTTTC. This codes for CAWTPSRSGANVLTF.

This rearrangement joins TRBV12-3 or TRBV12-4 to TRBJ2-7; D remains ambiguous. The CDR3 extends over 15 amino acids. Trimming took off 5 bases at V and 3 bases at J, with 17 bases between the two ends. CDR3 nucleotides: TGTGCCAGCAGTCCCACGCAGGTGTCAATCTACGAGCAGTACTTC. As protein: CASSPTQVSIYEQYF.

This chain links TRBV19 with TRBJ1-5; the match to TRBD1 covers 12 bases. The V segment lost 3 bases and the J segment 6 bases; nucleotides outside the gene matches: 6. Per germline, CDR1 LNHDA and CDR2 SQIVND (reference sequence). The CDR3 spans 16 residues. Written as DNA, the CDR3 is TGTGCCAGTAGTATTAAGGGACAGGGGGCGCGTCAGCCCCAGCATTTT. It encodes CASSIKGQGARQPQHF. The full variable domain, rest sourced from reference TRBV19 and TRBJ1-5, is DGGITQSPKYLFRKEGQNVTLSCEQNLNHDAMYWYRQDPGQGLRLIYYSQIVNDFQKGDIAEGYSVSREKKESFPLTVTSAQKNPTAFYLCASSIKGQGARQPQHFGDGTRLSIL.

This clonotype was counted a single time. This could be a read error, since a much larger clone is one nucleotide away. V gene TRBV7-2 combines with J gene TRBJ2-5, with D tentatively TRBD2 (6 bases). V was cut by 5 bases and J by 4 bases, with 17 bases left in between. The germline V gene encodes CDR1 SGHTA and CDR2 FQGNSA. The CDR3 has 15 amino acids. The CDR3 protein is CASSLRLARGETQYF. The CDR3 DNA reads TGTGCCAGCAGCCTTCGGCTAGCGCGGGGAGAGACCCAGTACTTC.

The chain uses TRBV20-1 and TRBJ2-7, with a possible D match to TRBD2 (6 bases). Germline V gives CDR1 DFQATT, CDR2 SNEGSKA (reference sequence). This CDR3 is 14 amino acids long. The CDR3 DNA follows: TGCAGAGATCCGCGGGGTGTTTCGGCCTACGAGCAGTACTTC. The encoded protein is CRDPRGVSAYEQYF.

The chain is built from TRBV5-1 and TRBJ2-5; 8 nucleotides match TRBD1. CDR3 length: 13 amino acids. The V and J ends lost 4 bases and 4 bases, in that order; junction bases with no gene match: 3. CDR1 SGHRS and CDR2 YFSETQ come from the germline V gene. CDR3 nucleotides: TGCGCCAGCAGCAAGGACAGGGTAGAGACCCAGTACTTC. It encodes CASSKDRVETQYF. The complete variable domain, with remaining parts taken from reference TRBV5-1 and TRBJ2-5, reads KAGVTQTPRYLIKTRGQQVTLSCSPISGHRSVSWYQQTPGQGLQFLFEYFSETQRNKGNFPGRFSGRQFSNSRSEMNVSTLELGDSALYLCASSKDRVETQYFGPGTRLLVL.

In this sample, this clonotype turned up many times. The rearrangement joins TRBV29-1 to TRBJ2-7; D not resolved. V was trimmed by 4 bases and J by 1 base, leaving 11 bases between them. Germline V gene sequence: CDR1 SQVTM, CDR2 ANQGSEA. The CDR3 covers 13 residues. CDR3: CSVVEWGSYEQYF. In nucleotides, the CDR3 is TGCAGCGTTGTTGAGTGGGGTTCCTACGAGCAGTACTTC.

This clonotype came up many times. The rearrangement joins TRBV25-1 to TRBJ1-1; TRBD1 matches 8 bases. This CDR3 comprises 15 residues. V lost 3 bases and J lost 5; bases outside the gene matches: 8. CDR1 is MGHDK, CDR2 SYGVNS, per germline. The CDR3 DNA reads TGTGCCAGCAGTGACCACGGACAGGGATTAACTGAAGCTTTCTTT. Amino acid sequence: CASSDHGQGLTEAFF.

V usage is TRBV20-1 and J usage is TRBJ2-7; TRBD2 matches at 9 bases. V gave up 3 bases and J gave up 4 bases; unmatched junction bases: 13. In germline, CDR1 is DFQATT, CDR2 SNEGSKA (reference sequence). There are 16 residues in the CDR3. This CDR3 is CSARDLGREGRYEQYF. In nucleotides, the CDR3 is TGCAGTGCTAGGGATCTAGGGCGGGAGGGGCGATACGAGCAGTACTTC.

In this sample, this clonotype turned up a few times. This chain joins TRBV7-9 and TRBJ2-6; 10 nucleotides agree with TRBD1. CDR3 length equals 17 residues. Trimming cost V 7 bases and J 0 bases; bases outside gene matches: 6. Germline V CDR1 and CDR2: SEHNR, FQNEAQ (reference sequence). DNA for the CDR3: TGTGCCAGCACCCCGGGACAGGGGAACTCTGGGGCCAACGTCCTGACTTTC. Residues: CASTPGQGNSGANVLTF.